Given below is one T cell receptor (beta chain) in context. Germline loops: CDR1 MNHEY, CDR2 SMNVEV (reference sequence). V lost 0 bases and J 5 bases, leaving 7 bases between the germline ends. The CDR3 length is 13 residues. This specimen belongs to a study of T cell responses to AZD1222 COVID-19 vaccine. Assay used: immunoSEQ multiplex PCR; TCRdb lists only in-frame clones, some missing. The sample has about 180,000 clones; almost 90% are singletons. The sequences come from peripheral blood, collected on day 0 of AZD1222 vaccination. The chain links TRBV27 to TRBJ1-2, with D unclear. The clonotype was recovered from an adult in good health. In nucleotides, the CDR3 is TGTGCCAGCAGTTTATCGAGGAGTTATGGCTACACCTTC. The encoded protein is CASSLSRSYGYTF.